This TCR beta chain was observed in a study of blood T cell repertoires in COVID-19 (TCRdb year 2020). About the investigation overall: Samples from collaborators originated in the United States, Italy and Spain and spanned both the acute and convalescent phases of COVID-19. The repertoires were released in a freely available public database intended as a resource for research on the immune response to SARS-CoV-2. The samples were drawn from two sources: the first 160 participants of the ongoing ImmuneRACE study, and 1,254 subjects contributed by 6 global collaborators. The material from the prospective study consisted of cDNA or gDNA derived from T cells, B-cell-depleted T cells, or PBMCs. Where available, HLA class I and class II types were taken from metadata supplied by the sample provider and were not determined by assay-based typing. Subjects who had been exposed to COVID-19, were actively infected with it, or had recovered from it provided the deeply sampled blood TCRbeta repertoires that made up the dataset. The sample metadata nearly always contained a de-identified subject ID, COVID-19 status, age in years and sex. What the work shows at the level of the full study, not this receptor alone: The amount of clinical and demographic metadata varied by source and participant and was provided uncurated.

The germline V gene encodes CDR1 SGHRS and CDR2 YFSETQ. V and J are truncated by 4 bases and 8 bases respectively, leaving an intervening sequence of 21 bases. Including cysteine and phenylalanine, the CDR3 has 15 amino acids. Just CDR3 DNA is preserved here, 45 bases in frame from base 1. Whole blood was collected in K2EDTA tubes by collaborating institutions according to the institutions' own protocols. For TCRbeta analysis, collaborators shipped samples as frozen whole blood, isolated PBMCs, or DNA extracted from either of those sample types. As concerns this clone: This receptor's antigen is unknown. It has no much larger one-base neighbor in the sample; base qualities were not kept.

TCRbeta CDR3 regions were amplified from genomic DNA using the immunoSEQ Assay, a bias-controlled multiplex PCR. Processing in the source paper ran as follows. The number of nucleated cells in each sample was estimated by amplification of reference gene primers within the assay. To quantify the absolute abundance of each unique TCRbeta CDR3 rearrangement, sequence reads were collapsed and filtered. Productive Simpson clonality was computed per sample as the square root of Simpson's diversity index over productive rearrangements. This immuneACCESS table, as held by TCRdb, lists in-frame sequences with V and J called but not all clones. Of the missing ones, under half trace to an unresolved V gene in checked studies; the others have no known cause. For V, J and clone size, that table is used; D and trimming come from the DNA. This sample holds 52,000 or so clones; roughly 80% were observed only once. Clones ranked in the top ten supply around a sixth of the sample.

Rearrangement joined TRBV5-1 to TRBJ1-2, and possibly TRBD1, on 6 matching bases. The sequencing input was peripheral blood. The receptor was isolated from a man aged 70-80 years with active COVID-19. The base sequence is TGCGCCAGCAGCCTTCGACAGGTCGACCCGAGAGGCTACACCTTC. Its coded protein is CASSLRQVDPRGYTF.